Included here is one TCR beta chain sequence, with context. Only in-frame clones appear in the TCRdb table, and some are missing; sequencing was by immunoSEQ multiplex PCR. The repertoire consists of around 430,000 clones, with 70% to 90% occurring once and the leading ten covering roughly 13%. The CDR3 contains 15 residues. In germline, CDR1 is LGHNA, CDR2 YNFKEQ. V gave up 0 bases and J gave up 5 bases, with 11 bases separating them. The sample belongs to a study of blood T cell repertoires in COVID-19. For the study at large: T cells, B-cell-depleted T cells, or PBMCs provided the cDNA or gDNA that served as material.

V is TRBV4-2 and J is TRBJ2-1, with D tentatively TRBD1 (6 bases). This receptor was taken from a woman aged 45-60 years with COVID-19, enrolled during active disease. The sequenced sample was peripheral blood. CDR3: CASSQETGYDNEQFF. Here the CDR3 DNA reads TGTGCCAGCAGCCAAGAGACAGGATACGACAATGAGCAGTTCTTC.